This T cell receptor (beta chain) was profiled in a study of ipilimumab plus nivolumab after autologous stem cell transplantation. Libraries were prepared by immunoSEQ multiplex PCR; TCRdb keeps only in-frame clonotypes and omits some of them. The repertoire holds about 10,000 clones, with around two thirds as singletons. The V segment lost 4 bases and the J segment 5 bases; nucleotides outside the gene matches: 9. The CDR3 contains 15 residues. CDR1 MDHEN and CDR2 SYDVKM come from the germline V gene. This specimen consisted of PBMCs, obtained in a trial of ipilimumab plus nivolumab as post-transplant consolidation. The chain is built from TRBV28 and TRBJ2-7; 9 bases are shared with TRBD2. The sequence was obtained from a female donor with multiple myeloma. The CDR3 protein is CASSYIAGAGHEQYF. The CDR3 bases are TGTGCCAGCAGTTATATAGCGGGAGCCGGTCACGAGCAGTACTTC.